These 18 T cell receptor beta chains were sequenced from one sample in a study of blood T cell repertoires in COVID-19. The table came from immunoSEQ multiplex PCR; TCRdb's copy has only in-frame clones and leaves some out. The table records around 63,000 clones, 65% to 80% of them present only once. Input material: peripheral blood. The receptor set was obtained from a human donor in a cohort sampled during active COVID-19.

J is TRBJ2-2 and V is TRBV19, with 10 bases matching TRBD2. CDR3 size: 17 residues. The J segment lost 6 bases and the V segment lost 9 bases, leaving 16 bases of the junction unmatched. Germline-derived CDR1 and CDR2 are LNHDA and SQIVND (reference sequence). CDR3 residues: CASSLLKGAGGAGELFF. The CDR3 coding sequence is TGTGCCAGCTCCCTCCTAAAAGGAGCGGGAGGGGCCGGGGAGCTGTTTTTT.

The chain uses TRBV7-6 and TRBJ2-2; 7 nucleotides align to TRBD2. This CDR3 region has 16 residues. Trimming took 4 bases from V and 6 from J; bases not matched to a gene: 11. Germline CDR1 reads SGHVS; CDR2 reads FNYEAQ. The CDR3 nucleotides are TGTGCCAGCAGCTATAATAGCGCGGGAGAAGCCGGGGAGCTGTTTTTT. This sequence encodes CASSYNSAGEAGELFF.

The V gene is TRBV28, the J gene TRBJ1-5; 8 nucleotides line up with TRBD1. The CDR3 runs 23 residues. Germline assignment: CDR1 MDHEN and CDR2 SYDVKM. V lost 3 bases and J lost 0; bases outside the gene matches: 25. CDR3 residues: CASSFTNFPTGVGHRGSNQPQHF. The CDR3 DNA reads TGTGCCAGCAGTTTCACAAACTTTCCGACAGGGGTCGGCCATAGAGGTAGCAATCAGCCCCAGCATTTT.

This clone is judged medium-sized. J is TRBJ2-7 and V is TRBV4-3; no reliable D call. Germline lookup yields CDR1 LGHNA and CDR2 YSLEER. V was pared by 0 bases and J by 1 base, with 7 bases between. CDR3 length: 14 residues. Here the CDR3 DNA reads TGCGCCAGCAGCCAAGACGTCACTTCCTACGAGCAGTACTTC. Translation gives CASSQDVTSYEQYF.

The chain employs TRBV19 and TRBJ1-5; 9 bases are shared with TRBD1. Germline CDR1 and CDR2: LNHDA and SQIVND (reference sequence). The CDR3 sequence is 16 residues long. The junction had 9 bases not matched to a gene; V was cut back by 5 bases and J by 4 bases. The CDR3 sequence is CASSLKVGTGNQPQHF. The CDR3 nucleotides read TGTGCCAGTAGTCTTAAGGTGGGGACAGGGAATCAGCCCCAGCATTTT.

The rearrangement uses TRBV14 and TRBJ1-1; tentative D call: TRBD1 (5 bases). CDR3 size: 13 residues. The V and J ends lost 5 bases and 3 bases respectively, with 10 bases between them. Germline V gene sequence: CDR1 SGHDN, CDR2 FVKESK. The DNA for the CDR3 is TGTGCCAGCAGCGTACAGGATTACACTGAAGCTTTCTTT. Residues: CASSVQDYTEAFF.

V is TRBV28 and J is TRBJ2-7; D is possibly TRBD1 (6 bases). The germline CDR1 and CDR2 sequences are MDHEN and SYDVKM. The CDR3 runs to 14 residues. Trimming stripped 2 bases from V and 0 bases from J, with 8 bases between. Here the CDR3 reads CASSLPGVSYEQYF. DNA for the CDR3: TGTGCCAGCAGTTTACCAGGGGTCTCCTACGAGCAGTACTTC.

The chain carries TRBV28 and TRBJ2-2; D possibly corresponds to TRBD2 (6 bases). This CDR3 is built from 16 residues. CDR1 is MDHEN, CDR2 SYDVKM, per germline. Trimming stripped 1 base from V and 6 bases from J, with 15 bases between. CDR3: CASSLYTYGSSGELFF. In DNA form, the CDR3 reads TGTGCCAGCAGTTTATATACCTACGGGAGCTCCGGGGAGCTGTTTTTT.

The chain joins TRBV6-4 to TRBJ1-2; 8 nucleotides align to TRBD1. The CDR3 extends over 14 amino acids. CDR1 and CDR2 (germline): MRHNA, SNTAGT. Losses at the gene ends were 3 bases for V and 2 bases for J; bases not matched to a gene: 2. The CDR3 here is CASSENRGNYGYTF. For the CDR3, the DNA is TGTGCCAGCAGTGAGAACAGGGGGAACTATGGCTACACCTTC.

This clone was picked up a small number of times. The gene calls are TRBV6-5 and TRBJ2-1; TRBD1 matches 8 bases. Germline assignment: CDR1 MNHEY and CDR2 SVGAGI. V was clipped by 2 bases and J by 14 bases; unmatched bases: 2. This CDR3 comprises 11 residues. CDR3 DNA sequence: TGTGCCAGCAGTTACCCAGGGGGCGAGTTCTTC. Protein sequence: CASSYPGGEFF.

In DNA, the CDR3 is TGTGCCAGCAGCCAGGGGTCCAGGGGCGACTACGAGCAGTACTTC. Translation: CASSQGSRGDYEQYF. This rearrangement joins TRBV9 to TRBJ2-7; maybe TRBD1 (6 bases). Germline V lookup: CDR1 SGDLS, CDR2 YYNGEE. The CDR3 extends over 15 amino acids. The V end was cut by 4 bases, the J end by 3 bases, with 17 bases between.

The chain links TRBV6-6 to TRBJ1-5, with D hard to call. The CDR3 runs 13 residues. Germline CDR1 MNHNY, CDR2 SVGAGI (reference sequence). V lost 7 bases, J lost 0 bases, and 7 bases lay in between. CDR3 nucleotides: TGTGCCAGCACCCAGGATAGCAATCAGCCCCAGCATTTT. Translation: CASTQDSNQPQHF.

The V gene is TRBV7-9, the J gene TRBJ2-7; D possibly corresponds to TRBD2 (5 bases). The CDR3 has 14 residues. V was trimmed by 1 base and J by 3 bases, leaving 10 bases between them. The germline CDR1 and CDR2 sequences are SEHNR and FQNEAQ (reference sequence). CDR3 in amino acids: CASSLDPGNYEQYF. In DNA, the CDR3 is TGTGCCAGCAGCTTAGATCCGGGAAACTACGAGCAGTACTTC.

This clone has only a few counts. The chain couples TRBV12-3 or TRBV12-4 to TRBJ1-2; D is unclear. V shed 6 bases and J shed 0 bases, with 5 bases lying between them. CDR3 size: 12 residues. CDR3 sequence: CASSEANYGYTF. DNA for the CDR3: TGTGCCAGCAGCGAGGCTAACTATGGCTACACCTTC.

The chain links TRBV7-3 to TRBJ2-2, with D possibly matching TRBD2 (7 bases). This CDR3 spans 17 amino acids. Germline-derived CDR1 and CDR2 are SGHTA and FQGTGA. Between the trimmed V and J ends, which lost 5 bases and 7 bases, there was a span of 23 bases. CDR3 sequence reads: CASSPSGRGPAGGELFF. The CDR3 DNA follows: TGTGCCAGCAGCCCCAGCGGGCGGGGGCCCGCCGGCGGGGAGCTGTTTTTT.

Worth noting for this clone: Within the sample, other DNA sequences also encode this same CDR3. The chain recombines TRBV28 with TRBJ1-2; D remains ambiguous. Trimming took 3 bases from V and 4 from J, leaving 6 bases between them. CDR3 length: 12 residues. Germline values: CDR1 MDHEN, CDR2 SYDVKM. In nucleotides, the CDR3 is TGTGCCAGCAGTTTCGGAGCCTATGGCTACACCTTC. Its translation is CASSFGAYGYTF.

The gene calls are TRBV5-1 and TRBJ1-4; TRBD1 aligns across 10 bases. The germline gives CDR1 SGHRS, CDR2 YFSETQ. The CDR3 runs to 17 residues. Germline trimming cut 4 bases from V and 4 bases from J; bases unmatched to any gene: 10. The CDR3 coding sequence is TGCGCCAGCAGCCCCAGACAGGGGGCCCCCTTTAATGAAAAACTGTTTTTT. It codes for CASSPRQGAPFNEKLFF.

This chain connects TRBV21-1 to TRBJ2-7; TRBD2 is the table's D call, not checked against the DNA. TRBV21-1 represents a pseudogene. CDR3 length: 16 amino acids. CDR3 nucleotide sequence: TGTGCCAGCAGCAAAGGATTAGGGGAAACTAGCGACGAGCAGTACTTC. Amino acid sequence: CASSKGLGETSDEQYF.